These 10 T cell receptor beta chains share one sample of origin, sequenced in a study of shared clonotypes between healthy human individuals. Sequencing used immunoSEQ multiplex PCR; TCRdb keeps in-frame clones, though not all of them. The sample has over 2 million clones; 95% are singletons. The sample was naive CD4+ T cells sorted from blood. Subset indicated: CD45RA+ positively selected. These receptors were obtained from a man aged 18 to 30 in good health.

The V and J genes are TRBV19 and TRBJ1-5; tentatively, D is TRBD1 (6 bases). The CDR3 has 14 amino acids. Trimming removed 3 bases from V and 7 bases from J, with 13 bases in between. Germline CDR1 is LNHDA and CDR2 is SQIVND (reference sequence). CDR3 sequence: CASSMAQGGQPQHF. The DNA for the CDR3 is TGTGCCAGTAGTATGGCACAGGGCGGGCAGCCCCAGCATTTT.

J is TRBJ1-4 and V is TRBV6-5, with TRBD1 matching over 7 bases. The CDR3 sequence is 15 residues long. The germline CDR1 and CDR2 sequences are MNHEY and SVGAGI. Trimming removed 6 bases from V and 0 bases from J; junction bases left unmatched: 4. Here the CDR3 reads CASRVDRTTNEKLFF. The CDR3 nucleotides read TGTGCCAGCAGGGTGGACAGGACAACTAATGAAAAACTGTTTTTT.

The chain is built from TRBV29-1 and TRBJ1-1, with no clear D. Trimming cost V 7 bases and J 5 bases, with 14 bases left between them. The length of the CDR3 is 12 residues. Germline V gene data show CDR1 as SQVTM and CDR2 as ANQGSEA. This CDR3 is CSATQAGTEAFF. The CDR3 bases are TGCAGCGCCACCCAGGCGGGGACTGAAGCTTTCTTT.

The chain carries TRBV7-9 and TRBJ2-6, with TRBD1 matching 9 bases. The V gene end was trimmed by 0 bases and the J gene end by 0 bases; junction bases not matched to a gene: 3. CDR1 and CDR2 from the germline V gene are SEHNR and FQNEAQ (reference sequence). The CDR3 runs to 18 residues. The CDR3 spells CASSLAGTGSSGANVLTF. In DNA form, the CDR3 reads TGTGCCAGCAGCTTAGCAGGGACAGGGAGCTCTGGGGCCAACGTCCTGACTTTC.

A single count supports this clone. The V and J genes are TRBV6-4 and TRBJ1-6; maybe TRBD1 (5 bases). Germline CDR1 MRHNA, CDR2 SNTAGT. This CDR3 has 15 residues. Trimming shortened V by 7 bases and J by 10 bases, and 20 bases separated the two germline ends. The chain's CDR3 is CASISPRVTRSPLHF. Written as DNA, the CDR3 is TGTGCCAGCATCTCACCCAGGGTTACTAGGTCACCCCTCCACTTT.

The chain combines TRBV5-1 with TRBJ2-7; D call uncertain. The CDR3 extends over 14 amino acids. Germline V gene data show CDR1 as SGHRS and CDR2 as YFSETQ. With 2 bases removed from V and 3 bases from J, the gap between germline ends came to 12 bases. The DNA for the CDR3 is TGCGCCAGCAGCTTTACAACGGGCCTCTACGAGCAGTACTTC. Its protein product is CASSFTTGLYEQYF.

The chain combines TRBV19 with TRBJ1-2; TRBD1 is a possible D gene (5 bases). V shed 5 bases and J shed 0 bases, with 10 bases lying between them. Germline V gene sequence: CDR1 LNHDA, CDR2 SQIVND (reference sequence). This CDR3 has 14 amino acids. Here the CDR3 reads CASSWQGTNYGYTF. The CDR3, as DNA: TGTGCCAGTAGTTGGCAGGGAACTAACTATGGCTACACCTTC.

The chain has TRBV18 and TRBJ1-2; no firm D call. The germline V gene has CDR1 KGHSH and CDR2 LQKENI. V lost 3 bases, J lost 4 bases, and 15 bases lay in between. The CDR3 loop spans 15 amino acids. The CDR3 spells CASSPTSGSPYGYTF. The CDR3 DNA sequence: TGTGCCAGCTCACCCACGTCCGGGTCCCCCTATGGCTACACCTTC.

The chain joins TRBV18 to TRBJ1-3; D gene unclear. Germline assignment: CDR1 KGHSH and CDR2 LQKENI. This CDR3 region has 16 residues. The V and J ends lost 2 bases and 0 bases respectively, with 11 bases between them. The CDR3 loop reads CASSPFRPDSGNTIYF. CDR3 coding DNA: TGTGCCAGCTCACCATTCCGGCCGGACTCTGGAAACACCATATATTTT.

With regard to this clone: Other DNA sequences within the sample encode an identical CDR3. This sequence joins TRBV5-1 and TRBJ1-3; possibly TRBD1 for D (5 bases). Trimming stripped 0 bases from V and 0 bases from J, with 7 bases between. Germline V gives CDR1 SGHRS, CDR2 YFSETQ. This CDR3 has 15 amino acids. CDR3 in amino acids: CASSLAGSSGNTIYF. CDR3 in DNA: TGCGCCAGCAGCTTGGCAGGGAGCTCTGGAAACACCATATATTTT.